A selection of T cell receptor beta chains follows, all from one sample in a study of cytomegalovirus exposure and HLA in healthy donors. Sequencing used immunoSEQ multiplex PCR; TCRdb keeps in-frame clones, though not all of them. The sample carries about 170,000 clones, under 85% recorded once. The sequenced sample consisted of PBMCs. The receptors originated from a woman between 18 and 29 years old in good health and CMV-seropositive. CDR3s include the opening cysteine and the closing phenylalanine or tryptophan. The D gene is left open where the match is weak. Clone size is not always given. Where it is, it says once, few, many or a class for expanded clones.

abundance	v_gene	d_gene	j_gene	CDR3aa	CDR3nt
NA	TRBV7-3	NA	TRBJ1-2	CASSLRGGDYGYTF	TGTGCCAGCAGCTTACGGGGAGGTGACTATGGCTACACCTTC
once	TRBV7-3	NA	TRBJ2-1	CASTPSGATYNEQFF	TGTGCCAGCACCCCCTCAGGTGCAACGTACAATGAGCAGTTCTTC
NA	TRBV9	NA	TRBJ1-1	CASSVVPDTEAFF	TGTGCCAGCAGCGTAGTCCCAGACACTGAAGCTTTCTTT
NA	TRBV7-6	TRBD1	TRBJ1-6	CASSSGQGNSPLHF	TGTGCCAGCAGCTCAGGACAGGGGAATTCACCCCTCCACTTT
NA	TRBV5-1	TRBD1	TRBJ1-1	CASSLGTGSFSTEAFF	TGCGCCAGCAGCTTGGGGACAGGGTCGTTTAGCACTGAAGCTTTCTTT
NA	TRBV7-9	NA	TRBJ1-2	CASSLEIGGVNYGYTF	TGTGCCAGCAGCTTAGAAATCGGGGGAGTTAACTATGGCTACACCTTC
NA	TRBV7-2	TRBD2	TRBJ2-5	CASSPGTRGRQETQYF	TGTGCCAGCAGCCCCGGGACTAGGGGCCGACAAGAGACCCAGTACTTC
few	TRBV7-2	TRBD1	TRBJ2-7	CASSLLLQGTEQYF	TGTGCCAGCAGCTTATTATTACAGGGGACCGAGCAGTACTTC
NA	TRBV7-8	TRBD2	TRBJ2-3	CAMGGFDPTDTQYF	TGTGCCATGGGGGGGTTCGACCCCACAGATACGCAGTATTTT
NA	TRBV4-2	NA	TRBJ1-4	CASSQDAAGRDNEKLFF	TGTGCCAGCAGCCAAGACGCGGCAGGGAGGGATAATGAAAAACTGTTTTTT
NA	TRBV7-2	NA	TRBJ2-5	CASSLVVGGGLVQETQYF	TGTGCCAGCAGCTTAGTAGTGGGTGGGGGGTTGGTCCAAGAGACCCAGTACTTC
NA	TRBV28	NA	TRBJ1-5	CASSDGGPQHF	TGTGCCAGCAGTGATGGCGGGCCCCAGCATTTT
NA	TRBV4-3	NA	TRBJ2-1	CASSQGGGAYEQFF	TGCGCCAGCAGCCAAGGAGGCGGGGCCTATGAGCAGTTCTTC
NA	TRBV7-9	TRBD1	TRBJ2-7	CSSSQTGFEQYF	TGTTCCAGCAGCCAGACAGGGTTCGAGCAGTACTTC
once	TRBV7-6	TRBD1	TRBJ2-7	CASSLARGPLSSYEQYF	TGTGCCAGCAGCTTAGCCAGGGGGCCCCTGAGCTCCTACGAGCAGTACTTC
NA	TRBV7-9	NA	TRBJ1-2	CASSPGTTTNYGYTF	TGTGCCAGCAGCCCCGGGACAACAACTAACTATGGCTACACCTTC
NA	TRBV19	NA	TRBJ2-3	CASSIDPIRGAGTDTQYF	TGTGCCAGTAGTATAGATCCAATTCGGGGGGCTGGCACAGATACGCAGTATTTT
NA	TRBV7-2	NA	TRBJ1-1	CASSLGGHTEAFF	TGTGCCAGCAGCTTAGGGGGGCACACTGAAGCTTTCTTT
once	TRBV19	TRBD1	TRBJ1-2	CASAGQGAGGYTF	TGTGCCAGCGCGGGGCAGGGGGCCGGCGGCTACACCTTC
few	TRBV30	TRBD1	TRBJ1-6	CAWSVGIQGSLHF	TGTGCCTGGAGTGTGGGAATACAGGGGTCCCTCCACTTT
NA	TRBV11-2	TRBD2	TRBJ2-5	CASSLLAGGPETQYF	TGTGCCAGCAGCTTATTAGCGGGGGGGCCGGAGACCCAGTACTTC
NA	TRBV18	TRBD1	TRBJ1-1	CASSPDRRNTEAFF	TGTGCCAGCTCACCGGACAGGAGGAACACTGAAGCTTTCTTT